Below are 20 T cell receptor beta chains sequenced from a single sample in a study of T cell changes during pregnancy in multiple sclerosis. Profiled with immunoSEQ multiplex PCR; TCRdb holds only in-frame clones, not every one. This sample has approximately 47,000 clones, with around nine tenths found just once. The material was peripheral blood, obtained in the first trimester of pregnancy. The receptors were sampled from a female donor with multiple sclerosis, enrolled in a pregnancy study.

The chain carries TRBV4-2 and TRBJ1-1; D remains unclear. The germline V and J ends were trimmed by 0 bases and 4 bases, with 9 bases remaining between them. CDR3 length equals 14 residues. Per germline, CDR1 LGHNA and CDR2 YNFKEQ. In DNA form, the CDR3 reads TGTGCCAGCAGCCAAGAGGCAGGTACCACTGAAGCTTTCTTT. As protein: CASSQEAGTTEAFF.

This clone was seen once. The gene calls are TRBV11-2 and TRBJ2-7; D uncertain. The V gene lost 1 base and the J gene lost 3 bases, with 10 bases spanning the gap. Germline values: CDR1 SGHAT, CDR2 FQNNGV. The CDR3 has 14 amino acids. CDR3 in amino acids: CASSLVYGFYEQYF. The CDR3 nucleotides read TGTGCCAGCAGCTTAGTCTACGGGTTCTACGAGCAGTACTTC.

The rearrangement joins TRBV7-2 to TRBJ1-1; D is possibly TRBD1 (5 bases). V lost 5 bases to trimming and J lost 3 bases, with 16 bases between them. The CDR3 length is 15 residues. CDR1 SGHTA and CDR2 FQGNSA come from the germline V gene. The CDR3 coding sequence is TGTGCCAGCAGCCTCCCCTGGGGGGTTGACACTGAAGCTTTCTTT. It translates to CASSLPWGVDTEAFF.

The chain uses TRBV18 and TRBJ2-5, with 11 positions matching TRBD1. The CDR3 has 16 residues. Germline V gene data show CDR1 as KGHSH and CDR2 as LQKENI. The V segment lost 0 bases and the J segment 4 bases; nucleotides outside the gene matches: 4. CDR3 residues: CASSPPGTGGGETQYF. The CDR3, as DNA: TGTGCCAGCTCACCACCCGGGACAGGGGGAGGAGAGACCCAGTACTTC.

This clone was seen more than once but under ten times. The chain uses TRBV5-1 and TRBJ2-7; 9 bases match TRBD1. V lost 4 bases, J lost 0 bases, and 8 bases stayed unmatched. Germline V lookup: CDR1 SGHRS, CDR2 YFSETQ. CDR3 size: 16 residues. The chain's CDR3 is CASSPAGTGNSYEQYF. In nucleotides, the CDR3 is TGCGCCAGCAGCCCCGCCGGGACAGGGAACTCCTACGAGCAGTACTTC. The whole variable domain, remainder taken from reference TRBV5-1 and TRBJ2-7, is KAGVTQTPRYLIKTRGQQVTLSCSPISGHRSVSWYQQTPGQGLQFLFEYFSETQRNKGNFPGRFSGRQFSNSRSEMNVSTLELGDSALYLCASSPAGTGNSYEQYFGPGTRLTVT.

The chain couples TRBV6-1 to TRBJ2-3; 14 nucleotides line up with TRBD2. V gave up 4 bases and J gave up 8 bases; unmatched junction bases: 11. The CDR3 loop spans 17 amino acids. The V gene's germline CDR1 is MNHNS and CDR2 SASEGT. The CDR3 DNA sequence: TGTGCCAGCAGTGGGACTAGCGGGGGGCCTCCGCTCGGTACGCAGTATTTT. Translated, it gives CASSGTSGGPPLGTQYF.

The chain joins TRBV7-9 to TRBJ1-1, with 7 bases identical to TRBD1. In germline, CDR1 is SEHNR, CDR2 FQNEAQ (reference sequence). The CDR3 spans 15 residues. With V trimmed by 4 bases and J by 0 bases, 5 bases remained unmatched. In DNA, the CDR3 is TGTGCCAGCAGCTACAGGGGTCACATGAACACTGAAGCTTTCTTT. Its translation is CASSYRGHMNTEAFF.

The chain links TRBV7-2 to TRBJ1-1, with a weak D call TRBD1 (6 bases). CDR1 and CDR2 (germline): SGHTA, FQGNSA. The CDR3 is 15 residues long. Trimming removed 3 bases at V and 1 base at J, with 12 bases between. The CDR3 reads CASSFNLGGNTEAFF. The CDR3 region has the DNA TGTGCCAGCAGCTTTAACTTAGGGGGGAACACTGAAGCTTTCTTT.

The rearrangement joins TRBV6-6 to TRBJ1-2; possible D gene TRBD1, 5 bases. CDR1 is MNHNY and CDR2 is SVGAGI in the germline V gene (reference sequence). V was shortened by 0 bases and J by 4 bases, with 12 bases between the two germline ends. The CDR3 spans 15 residues. In DNA, the CDR3 is TGTGCCAGCAGTTACTCGATGACAGAGAGCTATGGCTACACCTTC. This translates into CASSYSMTESYGYTF.

The V gene is TRBV7-9, the J gene TRBJ2-2; the D gene is possibly TRBD2 (5 bases). Trimming left V 2 bases short and J 2 bases short, with 12 bases between. The CDR3 extends over 16 amino acids. CDR1 is SEHNR and CDR2 is FQNEAQ in the germline V gene (reference sequence). CDR3: CASSLRPGSNTGELFF. CDR3 nucleotides: TGTGCCAGCAGCTTAAGACCGGGATCCAACACCGGGGAGCTGTTTTTT.

This rearrangement joins TRBV5-1 to TRBJ2-4; 13 bases align to TRBD2. The V gene end was trimmed by 4 bases and the J gene end by 6 bases; junction bases not matched to a gene: 7. The CDR3 is 16 amino acids. Germline CDR1 reads SGHRS; CDR2 reads YFSETQ. The CDR3 region has the DNA TGCGCCAGCAGCCAGGGGACTAGCGGGGCCGGAAACATTCAGTACTTC. It codes for CASSQGTSGAGNIQYF.

The V gene is TRBV4-3, the J gene TRBJ2-3, with 8 bases aligning to TRBD2. With V trimmed by 1 base and J by 5 bases, 5 bases remained unmatched. This CDR3 is 15 amino acids long. Germline V gene data show CDR1 as LGHNA and CDR2 as YSLEER. Here the CDR3 DNA reads TGCGCCAGCAGCCAAGTCGGGGGGGCTGGAGATACGCAGTATTTT. Translation gives CASSQVGGAGDTQYF.

The chain links TRBV7-9 to TRBJ1-4; 7 bases are a match to TRBD1. CDR3 size: 15 residues. CDR1 SEHNR and CDR2 FQNEAQ come from the germline V gene (reference sequence). V was pared by 5 bases and J by 4 bases, with 7 bases of the junction left unmatched. Here the CDR3 reads CASSPGTAFNEKLFF. The DNA for the CDR3 is TGTGCCAGCAGCCCGGGGACAGCATTTAATGAAAAACTGTTTTTT.

This sequence joins TRBV5-1 and TRBJ2-5; TRBD1 agrees at 7 bases. Germline loops: CDR1 SGHRS, CDR2 YFSETQ. The CDR3 is made up of 13 amino acids. Trimming removed 4 bases from V and 3 bases from J; junction bases left unmatched: 3. The CDR3: CASSQGTEETQYF. The CDR3, as DNA: TGCGCCAGCAGCCAAGGGACAGAAGAGACCCAGTACTTC.

This clone occurred once. V usage is TRBV28 and J usage is TRBJ2-7; D unresolved. V lost 5 bases and J 0 bases, leaving 11 bases between the germline ends. CDR1 and CDR2 (germline): MDHEN, SYDVKM. The CDR3 contains 14 residues. CDR3: CASSPGGSSYEQYF. The DNA of the CDR3 is TGTGCCAGCAGTCCCGGCGGCAGCTCCTACGAGCAGTACTTC.

This chain joins TRBV19 and TRBJ1-1, with unresolved D. V was trimmed by 3 bases and J by 4 bases, leaving 9 bases between them. The CDR3 extends over 13 amino acids. CDR1 is LNHDA and CDR2 is SQIVND in the germline V gene (reference sequence). The CDR3 DNA sequence: TGTGCCAGTAGTATCGGGTCCCCCACTGAAGCTTTCTTT. Protein product: CASSIGSPTEAFF.

As for this clone: One end of the junction varies from germline; a read error may be responsible. This chain uses TRBV7-2 with TRBJ2-7; no reliable D call. The CDR3 is 14 amino acids. Germline V CDR1 and CDR2: SGHTA, FQGNSA. The CDR3 coding sequence is TGTGCCAGCAGCCCCCGCTCGCATCTTTACGGGCAGTACTTC. Amino acids: CASSPRSHLYGQYF. Together with reference TRBV7-2 and TRBJ2-7, the CDR3 gives the full variable domain: GAGVSQSPSNKVTEKGKDVELRCDPISGHTALYWYRQSLGQGLEFLIYFQGNSAPDKSGLPSDRFSAERTGGSVSTLTIQRTQQEDSAVYLCASSPRSHLYGQYFGPGTRLTVT.

This chain joins TRBV7-2 and TRBJ1-6; 8 bases match TRBD1. V lost 3 bases and J lost 6; bases outside the gene matches: 4. The CDR3 spans 15 residues. CDR1 and CDR2 (germline): SGHTA, FQGNSA. The CDR3 nucleotides read TGTGCCAGCAGCTTGGACAGGGTTTTTAATTCACCCCTCCACTTT. Its translation is CASSLDRVFNSPLHF.

This clone was counted between two and nine times. V is TRBV5-1 and J is TRBJ2-5; perhaps TRBD1 as D (6 bases). V was shortened by 0 bases and J by 1 base, with 10 bases between the two germline ends. Germline CDR1 SGHRS, CDR2 YFSETQ. The CDR3 runs to 15 residues. The CDR3 nucleotides are TGCGCCAGCAGCTTGGGATCGACAGGCCAAGAGACCCAGTACTTC. Protein sequence: CASSLGSTGQETQYF.

This chain connects TRBV6-1 to TRBJ2-7; 8 bases map to TRBD2. Trimming removed 7 bases from V and 3 bases from J; junction bases left unmatched: 8. Germline values: CDR1 MNHNS, CDR2 SASEGT. This CDR3 is built from 14 residues. CDR3 in DNA: TGTGCCAGCAAAAGCGAGGGGACTAGCTACGAGCAGTACTTC. It codes for CASKSEGTSYEQYF.